Listed here are 9 T cell receptor beta chains from one sample, sequenced in a study of blood T cell repertoires in COVID-19. Data came from immunoSEQ multiplex PCR; TCRdb stores just in-frame clones and leaves some out. The sample contains roughly 290,000 clones, over 75% of which appear only once. The sequencing input was peripheral blood. These receptors originate from a woman aged 50 to 60 who had recovered from COVID-19.

The V and J genes are TRBV28 and TRBJ2-1; 7 nucleotides agree with TRBD2. From germline, CDR1 is MDHEN and CDR2 SYDVKM. The ends lost 5 bases at V and 2 bases at J; junction bases unmatched: 6. The CDR3 is 15 residues long. The CDR3 is CASSVTSVTYNEQFF. The CDR3 nucleotides are TGTGCCAGCAGTGTCACTAGCGTTACCTACAATGAGCAGTTCTTC.

The genes are TRBV19 and TRBJ1-2, with unresolved D. The CDR3 is 14 amino acids. The V and J ends lost 5 bases and 5 bases respectively, with 15 bases between them. CDR1 is LNHDA and CDR2 is SQIVND in the germline V gene (reference sequence). The CDR3 here is CASSASGISYGYTF. The CDR3 DNA follows: TGTGCCAGTAGTGCCTCCGGGATTTCGTATGGCTACACCTTC.

This clone was found a few times. Other nucleotide sequences in the sample specify the same CDR3. The V gene is TRBV18, the J gene TRBJ2-7; D may be TRBD2 (5 bases). CDR3 length equals 12 residues. Germline assignment: CDR1 KGHSH and CDR2 LQKENI. Deletions cut 3 bases from V and 3 bases from J, with 6 bases between. The CDR3, as DNA: TGTGCCAGCTCACCCCGGGGCTACGAGCAGTACTTC. This translates into CASSPRGYEQYF.

This rearrangement joins TRBV5-1 to TRBJ1-4, with D possibly matching TRBD1 (5 bases). In germline, CDR1 is SGHRS, CDR2 YFSETQ. Deletions cut 6 bases from V and 0 bases from J, with 9 bases between. CDR3 length: 14 amino acids. The CDR3 nucleotides read TGCGCCAGCAAGGGAGGGGCAACTAATGAAAAACTGTTTTTT. As protein: CASKGGATNEKLFF.

The V gene is TRBV4-2, the J gene TRBJ2-1; 8 nucleotides agree with TRBD1. V shed 5 bases, J shed 2 bases, and the junction held 8 bases outside the gene matches. The germline gives CDR1 LGHNA, CDR2 YNFKEQ. This CDR3 has 16 amino acids. CDR3 in DNA: TGTGCCAGCAGCACAGGGACAGGACGAGCCTACAATGAGCAGTTCTTC. This translates into CASSTGTGRAYNEQFF.

In this sample, this clone turned up once. This chain connects TRBV27 to TRBJ2-7; D gene ambiguous. V was trimmed by 3 bases and J by 3 bases, leaving 12 bases between them. CDR3 length equals 14 residues. The germline V gene encodes CDR1 MNHEY and CDR2 SMNVEV (reference sequence). CDR3 sequence reads: CASSFLESYYEQYF. CDR3 DNA sequence: TGTGCCAGCAGTTTCCTTGAGAGCTACTACGAGCAGTACTTC.

This chain uses TRBV6-5 with TRBJ2-1, with a tentative D call TRBD2 (5 bases). The CDR3 loop spans 14 amino acids. From germline, CDR1 is MNHEY and CDR2 SVGAGI. V lost 8 bases to trimming and J lost 3 bases, with 14 bases between them. The CDR3 is CASGRDLSYNEQFF. Written as DNA, the CDR3 is TGTGCCAGCGGCCGGGATCTAAGCTACAATGAGCAGTTCTTC.

The rearrangement links TRBV7-2 to TRBJ1-5; 8 bases fit TRBD1. V gave up 2 bases and J gave up 6 bases; unmatched junction bases: 6. Germline V lookup: CDR1 SGHTA, CDR2 FQGNSA. CDR3 size: 15 residues. The CDR3 protein is CASSLSGGYIQPQHF. The CDR3 nucleotides are TGTGCCAGCAGCTTATCAGGGGGCTATATTCAGCCCCAGCATTTT.

The V and J genes are TRBV19 and TRBJ1-6, with 7 bases that match TRBD1. There are 15 residues in the CDR3. J gave up 4 bases and V 5 bases, and 5 bases lay outside the gene matches. CDR1 is LNHDA, CDR2 SQIVND, per germline (reference sequence). The CDR3 spells CASSSGQTYNSPLHF. CDR3 sequence (DNA): TGTGCCAGTAGTTCGGGACAGACTTATAATTCACCCCTCCACTTT.